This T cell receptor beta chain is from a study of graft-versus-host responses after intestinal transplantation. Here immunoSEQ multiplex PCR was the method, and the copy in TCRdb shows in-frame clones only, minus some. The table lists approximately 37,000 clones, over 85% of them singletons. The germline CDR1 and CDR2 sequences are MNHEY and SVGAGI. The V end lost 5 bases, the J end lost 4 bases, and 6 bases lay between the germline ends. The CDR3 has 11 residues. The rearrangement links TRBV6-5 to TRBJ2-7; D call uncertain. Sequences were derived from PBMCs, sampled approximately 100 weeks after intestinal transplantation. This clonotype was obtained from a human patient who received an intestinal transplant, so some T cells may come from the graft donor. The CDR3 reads CASSRMYEQYF. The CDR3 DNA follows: TGTGCCAGCAGTCGGATGTACGAGCAGTACTTC.